This T cell receptor beta chain was documented in a study of T cell changes during pregnancy in multiple sclerosis. Germline V lookup: CDR1 LNHDA, CDR2 SQIVND (reference sequence). This CDR3 contains 15 residues. The V and J ends lost 2 bases and 2 bases respectively, with 11 bases between them. Clones were sequenced by immunoSEQ multiplex PCR, and TCRdb holds only the in-frame ones, with some missing. This table has under 50,000 clones, roughly 90% appearing once. The origin of this receptor is a female donor with multiple sclerosis, enrolled in a pregnancy study. The sample here was CD4+ T cells from peripheral blood mononuclear cells, taken before pregnancy. This chain uses TRBV19 with TRBJ2-3, with D perhaps matching TRBD2 (7 bases). The CDR3 loop reads CASSIMGGATDTQYF. The DNA for the CDR3 is TGTGCCAGTAGTATAATGGGGGGGGCCACAGATACGCAGTATTTT.